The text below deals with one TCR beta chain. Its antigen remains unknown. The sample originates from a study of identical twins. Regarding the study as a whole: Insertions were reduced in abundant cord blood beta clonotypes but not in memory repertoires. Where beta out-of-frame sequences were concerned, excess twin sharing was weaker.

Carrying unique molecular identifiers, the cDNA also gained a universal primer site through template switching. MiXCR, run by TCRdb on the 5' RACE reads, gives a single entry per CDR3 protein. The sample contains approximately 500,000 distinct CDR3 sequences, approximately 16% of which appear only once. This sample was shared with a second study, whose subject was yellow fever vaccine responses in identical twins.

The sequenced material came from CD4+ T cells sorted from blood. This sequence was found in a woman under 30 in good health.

The CDR3 sequence is CASSQVPGGVDTQYF. The CDR3 DNA reads TGCGCCAGCAGCCAAGTTCCCGGGGGCGTGGATACGCAGTATTTT. The chain combines TRBV4-1 with TRBJ2-3, with D tentatively TRBD1 or TRBD2 (6 bases each). This CDR3 is built from 15 residues. Germline CDR1 is MGHRA and CDR2 is YSYEKL. Trimming left V 1 base short and J 6 bases short, with 14 bases between.